The 30 T cell receptor beta chains in this list originate from one sample, sequenced in a study of blood T cell repertoires in COVID-19. Profiled with immunoSEQ multiplex PCR; TCRdb holds only in-frame clones, not every one. The sample lists 200,000 to 250,000 clones, 83% occurring once. Material for sequencing was peripheral blood. The source of these receptors is a woman in her thirties with COVID-19, enrolled during active disease.

The rearrangement joins TRBV6-5 to TRBJ2-1; TRBD2 matches 9 bases. J was trimmed by 6 bases and V by 6 bases; bases with no gene match: 6. The germline V gene has CDR1 MNHEY and CDR2 SVGAGI. The CDR3 consists of 14 residues. The CDR3 nucleotides are TGTGCCAGCAGCCACCTAGCGGGATCCAATGAGCAGTTCTTC. Translated: CASSHLAGSNEQFF.

This clone was observed a single time. The J gene is TRBJ2-3, the V gene TRBV6-4; TRBD2 aligns across 10 bases. The V and J ends lost 0 bases and 6 bases, in that order; junction bases with no gene match: 6. The V gene's germline CDR1 is MRHNA and CDR2 SNTAGT. CDR3 size: 16 residues. CDR3 in DNA: TGTGCCAGCAGTGACTCGAAGCGGGGGGGCAGGGATACGCAGTATTTT. Translated, it gives CASSDSKRGGRDTQYF.

The chain combines TRBV21-1 with TRBJ1-5; the table's D call, TRBD1, was not checked against the DNA. TRBV21-1 is flagged as a pseudogene. The CDR3 totals 22 residues. CDR3: CASSKKGCVDSWTKFSNQPQHF. The CDR3 DNA reads TGTGCCAGCAGCAAAAAAGGCTGCGTCGACAGCTGGACAAAGTTTAGCAATCAGCCCCAGCATTTT.

For the CDR3, the DNA is TGTGCCAGCAGTTACGGGACATTCTCCTACAATGAGCAGTTCTTC. Its protein product is CASSYGTFSYNEQFF. V usage is TRBV6-2 or TRBV6-3 and J usage is TRBJ2-1; possibly TRBD1 for D (6 bases). Between the trimmed V and J ends, which lost 2 bases and 0 bases, there was a span of 8 bases. The length of the CDR3 is 15 residues. The germline V gene encodes CDR1 MNHEY and CDR2 SVGEGT.

This clone was observed once. The chain recombines TRBV29-1 with TRBJ2-5; 9 nucleotides line up with TRBD1. J was trimmed by 5 bases and V by 5 bases; bases with no gene match: 6. Germline-derived CDR1 and CDR2 are SQVTM and ANQGSEA. The CDR3 totals 13 residues. CDR3 nucleotide sequence: TGCAGCGTTACCCGGACAGGGGTTGAGACCCAGTACTTC. This codes for CSVTRTGVETQYF. Based on the CDR3 plus reference TRBV29-1 and TRBJ2-5, the full variable domain is SAVISQKPSRDICQRGTSLTIQCQVDSQVTMMFWYRQQPGQSLTLIATANQGSEATYESGFVIDKFPISRPNLTFSTLTVSNMSPEDSSIYLCSVTRTGVETQYFGPGTRLLVL.

The V and J genes are TRBV30 and TRBJ1-2; a weak D match, TRBD1 (5 bases). In germline, CDR1 is GTSNPN, CDR2 SVGIG (reference sequence). Between the trimmed V and J ends, which lost 0 bases and 3 bases, there was a span of 8 bases. CDR3 size: 13 residues. The CDR3 protein is CAWSVTGDYGYTF. CDR3 DNA: TGTGCCTGGAGTGTAACGGGGGACTATGGCTACACCTTC.

Regarding this clone: Other DNA sequences from this sample encode an identical CDR3 as well. The chain uses TRBV11-2 and TRBJ1-1, with D possibly TRBD1 on 5 matching bases. V was shortened by 1 base and J by 3 bases, with 9 bases between the two germline ends. Germline CDR1 and CDR2: SGHAT and FQNNGV. The CDR3 is 14 amino acids. The CDR3 nucleotides read TGTGCCAGCAGCTTAGGCGGGGGATACACTGAAGCTTTCTTT. This gives the protein CASSLGGGYTEAFF.

CDR3 sequence reads: CASSTGLAAYNEQFF. The CDR3 nucleotides are TGTGCCAGCAGTACGGGACTAGCGGCATACAATGAGCAGTTCTTC. V and J are TRBV14 and TRBJ2-1; TRBD2 aligns across 11 bases. The CDR3 is 15 amino acids. J was trimmed by 4 bases and V by 6 bases; bases with no gene match: 5. Germline CDR1 reads SGHDN; CDR2 reads FVKESK.

The rearrangement links TRBV5-3 to TRBJ2-7; perhaps TRBD2 as D (5 bases). TRBV5-3 is given ORF status, its function remaining uncertain. Trimming stripped 0 bases from V and 4 bases from J, with 8 bases between. This CDR3 has 13 residues. In DNA form, the CDR3 reads TGTGCCAGAAGCTTGGACGGGGATTACGAGCAGTACTTC. Amino acid sequence: CARSLDGDYEQYF.

The chain links TRBV5-4 to TRBJ2-1; TRBD2 matches 11 bases. Per germline, CDR1 SGHNT and CDR2 YYREEE (reference sequence). The length of the CDR3 is 15 residues. J gave up 10 bases and V 4 bases, and 10 bases lay outside the gene matches. CDR3 in amino acids: CASSTGLAGNPEQFF. The CDR3 nucleotides read TGTGCCAGCAGCACCGGACTAGCGGGTAATCCAGAGCAGTTCTTC.

This chain links TRBV30 with TRBJ1-5; 7 bases are a match to TRBD1. The ends lost 2 bases at V and 5 bases at J; junction bases unmatched: 6. CDR3 length equals 14 residues. In germline, CDR1 is GTSNPN, CDR2 SVGIG (reference sequence). The CDR3 nucleotides read TGTGCCTGGAGTCCGACAGGGTTCGATCAGCCCCAGCATTTT. Amino acid sequence: CAWSPTGFDQPQHF. The full variable domain, completed using reference TRBV30 and TRBJ1-5, is SQTIHQWPATLVQPVGSPLSLECTVEGTSNPNLYWYRQAAGRGLQLLFYSVGIGQISSEVPQNLSASRPQDRQFILSSKKLLLSDSGFYLCAWSPTGFDQPQHFGDGTRLSIL.

V and J are TRBV2 and TRBJ1-2; 7 bases are a match to TRBD1. Trimming removed 7 bases from V and 8 bases from J; junction bases left unmatched: 10. Germline V gene lookup returns CDR1 SNHLY and CDR2 FYNNEI. The CDR3 is 13 amino acids. CDR3 amino acids: CASMGTAEVGYTF. The DNA for the CDR3 is TGTGCCAGCATGGGGACAGCCGAAGTGGGCTACACCTTC.

The rearrangement uses TRBV11-3 and TRBJ2-2; possibly TRBD1 for D (7 bases). The CDR3 is 17 residues long. Germline CDR1 is SGHNT and CDR2 is YENEEA. V lost 4 bases to trimming and J lost 5 bases, with 20 bases between them. The CDR3 here is CASSSPGGTPGTGELFF. In DNA, the CDR3 is TGTGCCAGCAGCTCTCCAGGGGGGACCCCGGGGACCGGGGAGCTGTTTTTT.

The rearrangement links TRBV18 to TRBJ2-6; 10 bases fit TRBD1. CDR3 length: 19 amino acids. V shed 1 base and J 0 bases; nucleotides not matched to a gene: 6. The germline V gene has CDR1 KGHSH and CDR2 LQKENI. CDR3 sequence: CASSPQLGQGDSGANVLTF. The CDR3 nucleotides read TGTGCCAGCTCACCACAATTAGGACAGGGGGACTCTGGGGCCAACGTCCTGACTTTC. Full variable domain (missing parts from reference TRBV18 and TRBJ2-6): NAGVMQNPRHLVRRRGQEARLRCSPMKGHSHVYWYRQLPEEGLKFMVYLQKENIIDESGMPKERFSAEFPKEGPSILRIQQVVRGDSAAYFCASSPQLGQGDSGANVLTFGAGSRLTVL.

The CDR3 sequence: CASSLLANPGTGELFF. For the CDR3, the DNA is TGTGCCAGCAGCTTATTGGCGAACCCGGGCACCGGGGAGCTGTTTTTT. This chain links TRBV7-6 with TRBJ2-2, with D uncertain. The CDR3 totals 16 residues. From germline, CDR1 is SGHVS and CDR2 FNYEAQ. V was clipped by 2 bases and J by 4 bases, with 14 bases between them.

The rearrangement links TRBV19 to TRBJ1-2; 7 bases map to TRBD1. V was clipped by 8 bases and J by 8 bases; unmatched bases: 11. The CDR3 totals 13 residues. Germline CDR1 reads LNHDA; CDR2 reads SQIVND (reference sequence). CDR3 DNA: TGTGCCAGTGGGAACAACCAGGGGGACGGCTACACCTTC. It yields the protein CASGNNQGDGYTF.

This clone was seen a single time. V and J are TRBV28 and TRBJ2-7; no definite D call. Germline-derived CDR1 and CDR2 are MDHEN and SYDVKM. The CDR3 contains 11 residues. V shed 10 bases and J shed 2 bases, with 9 bases lying between them. The DNA of the CDR3 is TGTGCCACCAACAACGCCTACGAGCAGTACTTC. This encodes CATNNAYEQYF.

The CDR3 region is CASSYLQGPGYTF. The CDR3 coding sequence is TGTGCCAGCAGTTACCTACAGGGCCCGGGCTACACCTTC. V is TRBV6-6 and J is TRBJ1-2; maybe TRBD1 (6 bases). V lost 2 bases and J lost 8, with 12 bases in between. Germline values: CDR1 MNHNY, CDR2 SVGAGI (reference sequence). The CDR3 runs 13 residues.

CDR3 sequence (DNA): TGTGCCTGGACCCCTGGGACAGGGTATAATTCACCCCTCCACTTT. Residues: CAWTPGTGYNSPLHF. The chain is built from TRBV30 and TRBJ1-6; 9 nucleotides align to TRBD1. The germline CDR1 and CDR2 sequences are GTSNPN and SVGIG (reference sequence). The trim removed 4 bases at V and 4 bases at J, leaving 5 bases unmatched. The CDR3 runs to 15 residues.

CDR3 DNA sequence: TGTGCCAGCAGCTACAGCGGGGGGGCGTATACCGGGGAGCTGTTTTTT. Its translation: CASSYSGGAYTGELFF. This chain joins TRBV7-9 and TRBJ2-2; 10 bases fit TRBD2. J lost 5 bases, V lost 4 bases, and 7 bases had no gene match. Germline V gene data show CDR1 as SEHNR and CDR2 as FQNEAQ (reference sequence). The CDR3 has 16 amino acids.

The CDR3 DNA is TGCAGCGTGCTCAGGGGGGCAATGGATACGCAGTATTTT. Protein product: CSVLRGAMDTQYF. The chain uses TRBV29-1 and TRBJ2-3; a possible D gene is TRBD1 (7 bases). Per the germline V gene, CDR1 is SQVTM and CDR2 is ANQGSEA. The germline V and J ends were trimmed by 6 bases and 6 bases, with 16 bases remaining between them. This CDR3 region has 13 residues.

The chain combines TRBV5-1 with TRBJ1-1; 8 bases are shared with TRBD1. The CDR3 length is 15 residues. V shed 0 bases, J shed 4 bases, and the junction held 5 bases outside the gene matches. Germline V CDR1 and CDR2: SGHRS, YFSETQ. The CDR3 nucleotides read TGCGCCAGCAGCTTGGACAGGGGGTTGGGCACTGAAGCTTTCTTT. It specifies CASSLDRGLGTEAFF.

V and J are TRBV9 and TRBJ1-6; D is ambiguous. CDR3 length: 13 amino acids. Trimming removed 0 bases at V and 7 bases at J, with 5 bases between. Per germline, CDR1 SGDLS and CDR2 YYNGEE. The CDR3 reads CASSVAVNSPLHF. In DNA form, the CDR3 reads TGTGCCAGCAGCGTAGCGGTGAATTCACCCCTCCACTTT.

The chain uses TRBV27 and TRBJ1-5, with D hard to call. Germline assignment: CDR1 MNHEY and CDR2 SMNVEV (reference sequence). The CDR3 contains 14 residues. V dropped 5 bases and J dropped 2 bases, with 10 bases sitting between them. CDR3 loop: CASSLRSGNQPQHF. The CDR3 DNA reads TGTGCCAGCAGTCTCCGGTCGGGCAATCAGCCCCAGCATTTT.

V and J are TRBV7-2 and TRBJ1-5; 7 nucleotides line up with TRBD1. The junction had 2 bases not matched to a gene; V was cut back by 4 bases and J by 2 bases. CDR1 is SGHTA, CDR2 FQGNSA, per germline. The CDR3 totals 14 residues. CDR3 coding DNA: TGTGCCAGCAGCTGGGACAGAGGCAATCAGCCCCAGCATTTT. Translation: CASSWDRGNQPQHF.

The V and J genes are TRBV19 and TRBJ2-2, with a tentative D call TRBD2 (5 bases). The CDR3 is 14 residues long. Trimming removed 1 base at V and 8 bases at J, with 11 bases between. Germline V gene sequence: CDR1 LNHDA, CDR2 SQIVND (reference sequence). CDR3 in amino acids: CASSIGLAMGELFF. The CDR3 DNA follows: TGTGCCAGTAGTATAGGCCTAGCTATGGGGGAGCTGTTTTTT.

This clone was detected a few times. The chain employs TRBV4-3 and TRBJ2-2; 9 bases map to TRBD2. The CDR3 runs to 20 residues. With V trimmed by 0 bases and J by 6 bases, 17 bases remained unmatched. Germline V gene data show CDR1 as LGHNA and CDR2 as YSLEER. The CDR3, as DNA: TGCGCCAGCAGCCAAGATCCAGCAGCGGGGGGAGGATCACCTCCCGGGGAGCTGTTTTTT. Its translation is CASSQDPAAGGGSPPGELFF.

This clone was detected a few times. This sequence joins TRBV30 and TRBJ2-7; 9 nucleotides match TRBD1. J was trimmed by 8 bases and V by 3 bases; bases with no gene match: 2. The CDR3 runs 11 residues. Per the germline V gene, CDR1 is GTSNPN and CDR2 is SVGIG (reference sequence). The CDR3 DNA reads as TGTGCCTGGAGGGGACAGGGCAAGCAGTACTTC. It encodes CAWRGQGKQYF.

The V gene is TRBV7-3, the J gene TRBJ1-5; 8 positions agree with TRBD1. V gave up 4 bases and J gave up 5 bases; unmatched junction bases: 4. There are 14 residues in the CDR3. Looked up from germline, CDR1 is SGHTA and CDR2 is FQGTGA. CDR3 coding DNA: TGTGCCAGCAGCTCACCGACAGGGGATCAGCCCCAGCATTTT. Residues: CASSSPTGDQPQHF.

This clone was detected only once. The J gene is TRBJ2-7, the V gene TRBV7-9; 11 bases agree with TRBD2. The CDR3 runs 14 residues. The V gene's germline CDR1 is SEHNR and CDR2 FQNEAQ (reference sequence). The V segment lost 5 bases and the J segment 2 bases; nucleotides outside the gene matches: 2. CDR3 in DNA: TGTGCCAGCAGCCCTAGCGGGGGGCCCTACGAGCAGTACTTC. It encodes CASSPSGGPYEQYF.